Below, 32 T cell receptor beta chains from the same sample are listed, as sequenced in a study of blood T cell repertoires in COVID-19. Using immunoSEQ multiplex PCR, the repertoire was profiled, and TCRdb retains in-frame clones only, with some absent. Here the sample spans 300,000 to 400,000 clones, more than 80% being singletons. Source material: PBMCs or T cells enriched from blood (not recorded which). The origin of the receptors is a young man who had recovered from COVID-19.

The chain uses TRBV19 and TRBJ2-5; TRBD2 is a possible D gene (6 bases). The CDR3 runs 15 residues. V was trimmed by 5 bases and J by 4 bases, leaving 17 bases between them. Germline CDR1 is LNHDA and CDR2 is SQIVND (reference sequence). CDR3 bases: TGTGCCAGTAGTCAGGAGGGTCTGGGTGGAGAGACCCAGTACTTC. Encoded protein: CASSQEGLGGETQYF.

This rearrangement joins TRBV7-2 to TRBJ2-5; weak D call: TRBD1 (5 bases). This CDR3 comprises 13 residues. V was shortened by 0 bases and J by 9 bases, with 11 bases between the two germline ends. The germline V gene encodes CDR1 SGHTA and CDR2 FQGNSA. The CDR3 region has the DNA TGTGCCAGCAGCTTAGCTGACAGACGATCCCAGTACTTC. Translating it yields CASSLADRRSQYF.

The chain is built from TRBV28 and TRBJ2-7; 7 bases fit TRBD2. CDR3 length equals 14 residues. From germline, CDR1 is MDHEN and CDR2 SYDVKM. Unmatched junction bases numbered 10, after V lost 5 bases and J lost 6 bases. The CDR3 protein is CASSPGGSRSEQYF. The DNA of the CDR3 is TGTGCCAGCAGTCCCGGGGGGTCTAGGTCCGAGCAGTACTTC.

This chain joins TRBV28 and TRBJ2-7; 7 positions match TRBD1. V gave up 5 bases and J gave up 5 bases; unmatched junction bases: 15. The CDR3 length is 16 residues. CDR1 is MDHEN and CDR2 is SYDVKM in the germline V gene. CDR3 in amino acids: CASSGKNRGLSHEQYF. The CDR3 bases are TGTGCCAGCAGTGGCAAAAACAGGGGTCTTTCCCACGAGCAGTACTTC. Full variable domain (remainder filled in from reference TRBV28 and TRBJ2-7): DVKVTQSSRYLVKRTGEKVFLECVQDMDHENMFWYRQDPGLGLRLIYFSYDVKMKEKGDIPEGYSVSREKKERFSLILESASTNQTSMYLCASSGKNRGLSHEQYFGPGTRLTVT.

The rearrangement links TRBV29-1 to TRBJ1-2, with TRBD1 identical over 9 bases. Germline loops: CDR1 SQVTM, CDR2 ANQGSEA. The ends lost 2 bases at V and 6 bases at J; junction bases unmatched: 4. The CDR3 runs 13 residues. The CDR3 region has the DNA TGCAGCGTTGAAACAGGGGGCAGAGATGGCTACACCTTC. It encodes CSVETGGRDGYTF.

This rearrangement joins TRBV10-3 to TRBJ2-3, with 9 bases fitting TRBD1. Looked up from germline, CDR1 is ENHRY and CDR2 is SYGVKD. There are 15 residues in the CDR3. The junction had 8 bases not matched to a gene; V was cut back by 10 bases and J by 0 bases. The CDR3 region is CATLGGTGSTDTQYF. The DNA of the CDR3 is TGTGCCACCCTCGGCGGGACAGGGAGCACAGATACGCAGTATTTT.

The chain links TRBV12-3 or TRBV12-4 to TRBJ1-6; 7 bases line up with TRBD1. The CDR3 consists of 13 residues. Trimming at V came to 6 bases and at J to 10 bases, leaving 6 bases not matched to a gene. This CDR3 reads CASREGAGSPLHF. The DNA of the CDR3 is TGTGCCAGCAGGGAGGGGGCGGGATCACCCCTCCACTTT.

This sequence joins TRBV28 and TRBJ2-7, with a tentative D call TRBD1 (6 bases). Germline V lookup: CDR1 MDHEN, CDR2 SYDVKM. CDR3 length equals 13 residues. Trimming took 3 bases from V and 3 from J, leaving 9 bases between them. For the CDR3, the DNA is TGTGCCAGCAGTTTGGGACACCTCTACGAGCAGTACTTC. It translates to CASSLGHLYEQYF.

The J gene is TRBJ1-2, the V gene TRBV3-1 (or the pseudogene TRBV3-2); no clear D. Germline CDR1 and CDR2: LGHDT and YNNKEL (reference sequence). The CDR3 loop spans 11 amino acids. Trimming stripped 4 bases from V and 7 bases from J, with 7 bases between. The CDR3 DNA reads as TGTGCCAGCAGCCTACGGGGTGGCTACACCTTC. Its translation is CASSLRGGYTF.

J is TRBJ1-4 and V is TRBV7-2; the match to TRBD1 covers 7 bases. Unmatched junction bases numbered 8, after V lost 1 base and J lost 6 bases. The CDR3 runs to 16 residues. Germline lookup yields CDR1 SGHTA and CDR2 FQGNSA. The CDR3 DNA follows: TGTGCCAGCAGCTTAGGGTCAGGGGGTAGGGATGAAAAACTGTTTTTT. Its translation is CASSLGSGGRDEKLFF.

This rearrangement joins TRBV7-9 to TRBJ2-7; 8 bases are a match to TRBD1. There are 14 residues in the CDR3. Trimming removed 4 bases from V and 7 bases from J; junction bases left unmatched: 9. From germline, CDR1 is SEHNR and CDR2 FQNEAQ (reference sequence). The CDR3 sequence: CASSSRQGNGEQYF. DNA of the CDR3: TGTGCCAGCAGCTCCCGACAGGGGAACGGGGAGCAGTACTTC.

The genes are TRBV2 and TRBJ2-6; 11 bases line up with TRBD1. The CDR3 extends over 16 amino acids. The V gene end was trimmed by 7 bases and the J gene end by 1 base; junction bases not matched to a gene: 3. The V gene's germline CDR1 is SNHLY and CDR2 FYNNEI. The CDR3 is CASNGDRGSGANVLTF. In DNA, the CDR3 is TGTGCCAGCAATGGGGACAGGGGGTCTGGGGCCAACGTCCTGACTTTC.

This clone was seen a handful of times. This chain links TRBV19 with TRBJ1-1; D not certain. The CDR3 spans 12 residues. CDR1 is LNHDA and CDR2 is SQIVND in the germline V gene (reference sequence). Trimming removed 5 bases at V and 7 bases at J, with 11 bases between. The CDR3 nucleotides read TGTGCCAGTAGTTCTCTACGGAGTGAAGCTTTCTTT. This sequence encodes CASSSLRSEAFF.

The chain has TRBV7-2 and TRBJ1-1; the match to TRBD1 covers 7 bases. Germline values: CDR1 SGHTA, CDR2 FQGNSA. V lost 5 bases to trimming and J lost 4 bases; unmatched junction nucleotides: 10. This CDR3 has 15 amino acids. CDR3 sequence (DNA): TGTGCCAGCAGCCAACAGGGGTTTGGGGTCACTGAAGCTTTCTTT. Translation gives CASSQQGFGVTEAFF.

The rearrangement uses TRBV6-2 or TRBV6-3 and TRBJ2-7; TRBD1 matches 8 bases. Unmatched junction bases numbered 12, after V lost 6 bases and J lost 2 bases. The germline V gene encodes CDR1 MNHEY and CDR2 SVGEGT. The CDR3 spans 16 residues. The CDR3 nucleotides read TGTGCCAGCAGCCTGAGGGACAGGACCCCCACCTACGAGCAGTACTTC. This encodes CASSLRDRTPTYEQYF.

The rearrangement uses TRBV19 and TRBJ2-1; D might be TRBD1 (6 bases). Germline CDR1 LNHDA, CDR2 SQIVND (reference sequence). The length of the CDR3 is 14 residues. V shed 6 bases and J shed 7 bases, with 16 bases lying between them. The CDR3 is CASSLPTGINEQFF. The DNA for the CDR3 is TGTGCCAGTAGCTTACCGACAGGAATTAATGAGCAGTTCTTC.

V is TRBV9 and J is TRBJ2-1, with 9 bases matching TRBD1. CDR3 length equals 15 residues. V gave up 3 bases and J gave up 6 bases; unmatched junction bases: 7. Germline V gene lookup returns CDR1 SGDLS and CDR2 YYNGEE. The CDR3 DNA reads TGTGCCAGCAGCGCGACCGGGACAGGGTTCAATGAGCAGTTCTTC. It encodes CASSATGTGFNEQFF.

The chain employs TRBV5-1 and TRBJ2-1; 8 nucleotides line up with TRBD2. Germline V gene lookup returns CDR1 SGHRS and CDR2 YFSETQ. J was trimmed by 2 bases and V by 4 bases; bases with no gene match: 11. This CDR3 is built from 17 residues. CDR3 loop: CASSPGIRAGAYNEQFF. The CDR3, as DNA: TGCGCCAGCAGCCCCGGGATTCGAGCGGGAGCCTACAATGAGCAGTTCTTC.

V and J are TRBV5-4 and TRBJ2-3; TRBD2 matches 7 bases. CDR3 length: 16 residues. Germline values: CDR1 SGHNT, CDR2 YYREEE (reference sequence). After removal of 0 bases from V and 3 bases from J, the junction contained 7 bases not matched to a gene. As DNA, the CDR3 is TGTGCCAGCAGCTTGGGTGGTGCGGGGGTAACAGATACGCAGTATTTT. Amino acid sequence: CASSLGGAGVTDTQYF.

The rearrangement links TRBV3-1 (or the pseudogene TRBV3-2) to TRBJ2-7, with 10 bases lining up with TRBD1. Germline trimming cut 4 bases from V and 0 bases from J; bases unmatched to any gene: 3. Germline CDR1 reads LGHDT; CDR2 reads YNNKEL (reference sequence). The CDR3 runs 15 residues. In DNA, the CDR3 is TGTGCCAGCAGCCCGGGACAGGGGAACTCCTACGAGCAGTACTTC. This encodes CASSPGQGNSYEQYF.

In this sample, this clone turned up once. This chain links TRBV4-1 with TRBJ2-3, with 8 positions matching TRBD1. The CDR3 spans 16 residues. Germline loops: CDR1 MGHRA, CDR2 YSYEKL. The J segment lost 3 bases and the V segment lost 3 bases, leaving 8 bases of the junction unmatched. Here the CDR3 DNA reads TGCGCCAGCAGCCAGGGACCGACAGGGGCAACAGATACGCAGTATTTT. As protein: CASSQGPTGATDTQYF.

Concerning this clone itself: One end of the junction does not line up with germline, which may come from a read error. The chain links TRBV5-8 to TRBJ2-1; no definite D call. Germline CDR1 is SGHTS and CDR2 is YDEGEE. The CDR3 has 11 residues. DNA of the CDR3: TGTGCCAGCAGCTCCTACTATGAGCAGTTCTTC. This gives the protein CASSSYYEQFF.

The V call is TRBV18, the J call TRBJ2-5; 9 nucleotides line up with TRBD2. Germline CDR1 is KGHSH and CDR2 is LQKENI. The V segment lost 1 base and the J segment 0 bases; nucleotides outside the gene matches: 0. The CDR3 runs to 15 residues. The CDR3 bases are TGTGCCAGCTCACCACAGCGGGGGGACCAAGAGACCCAGTACTTC. Amino acid sequence: CASSPQRGDQETQYF.

This clone has more than one count but fewer than ten. The V and J genes are TRBV7-8 and TRBJ1-6, with D possibly matching TRBD1 (5 bases). The CDR3 is 15 amino acids. V was trimmed by 5 bases and J by 10 bases, leaving 18 bases between them. Germline CDR1 is SGHVS and CDR2 is FQNEAQ. CDR3 DNA sequence: TGTGCCAGCAGCCCGCCGGACATAAACGGGTCACCCCTCCACTTT. It encodes CASSPPDINGSPLHF.

Only one count was recorded for this clone. The chain employs TRBV7-3 and TRBJ2-7, with 11 positions matching TRBD2. V lost 4 bases to trimming and J lost 3 bases; unmatched junction nucleotides: 5. This CDR3 comprises 15 residues. Looked up from germline, CDR1 is SGHTA and CDR2 is FQGTGA. CDR3 amino acids: CASSSSSGRSYEQYF. CDR3 in DNA: TGTGCCAGCAGCTCGTCTAGCGGGAGGAGCTACGAGCAGTACTTC.

This chain uses TRBV25-1 with TRBJ1-4; the D gene is possibly TRBD1 (5 bases). V shed 1 base and J shed 7 bases, with 13 bases lying between them. Germline V gene sequence: CDR1 MGHDK, CDR2 SYGVNS. The CDR3 totals 15 residues. The CDR3 bases are TGTGCCAGCAGTGAATCCGGACATAGGAGTGAAAAACTGTTTTTT. Translation gives CASSESGHRSEKLFF.

In this sample, this clone turned up once. The chain combines TRBV7-8 with TRBJ1-4; D remains unclear. Trimming pared 3 bases from V and 0 bases from J, leaving 11 bases between. This CDR3 comprises 16 residues. CDR1 and CDR2 from the germline V gene are SGHVS and FQNEAQ. CDR3 region: CASSLGSFTTNEKLFF. The CDR3 DNA sequence: TGTGCCAGCAGCTTGGGCAGCTTCACAACTAATGAAAAACTGTTTTTT. Drawing the rest from reference TRBV7-8 and TRBJ1-4, the complete variable domain is GAGVSQSPRYKVAKRGQDVALRCDPISGHVSLFWYQQALGQGPEFLTYFQNEAQLDKSGLPSDRFFAERPEGSVSTLKIQRTQQEDSAVYLCASSLGSFTTNEKLFFGSGTQLSVL.

This clone was seen a handful of times. This chain joins TRBV2 and TRBJ1-2; 8 bases agree with TRBD1. This CDR3 is 12 amino acids long. V shed 3 bases, J shed 8 bases, and the junction held 2 bases outside the gene matches. CDR1 and CDR2 from the germline V gene are SNHLY and FYNNEI. The CDR3 region is CASSDRGRGYTF. The DNA of the CDR3 is TGTGCCAGCAGTGACAGGGGGCGCGGCTACACCTTC.

The rearrangement links TRBV15 to TRBJ2-5; 8 positions agree with TRBD1. The CDR3 consists of 14 residues. Per germline, CDR1 LNHNV and CDR2 YYDKDF (reference sequence). The ends lost 2 bases at V and 5 bases at J; junction bases unmatched: 4. CDR3 residues: CATSRQGAGETQYF. The CDR3 DNA reads TGTGCCACCAGCAGACAGGGGGCAGGGGAGACCCAGTACTTC.

The chain combines TRBV27 with TRBJ2-7; weak D call: TRBD1 (6 bases). The CDR3 spans 16 residues. V was cut by 0 bases and J by 0 bases, with 12 bases left in between. Looked up from germline, CDR1 is MNHEY and CDR2 is SMNVEV (reference sequence). CDR3 nucleotide sequence: TGTGCCAGCAGTTTATCCCTCGGACAGAGCTCCTACGAGCAGTACTTC. It translates to CASSLSLGQSSYEQYF.

This chain connects TRBV2 to TRBJ1-6; TRBD1 agrees at 7 bases. V was clipped by 1 base and J by 5 bases; unmatched bases: 5. CDR3 length: 16 residues. Germline CDR1 is SNHLY and CDR2 is FYNNEI. The CDR3 coding sequence is TGTGCCAGCAGTGAAGGCAGGGGGAGAAATAATTCACCCCTCCACTTT. The encoded protein is CASSEGRGRNNSPLHF.

The J gene is TRBJ1-5, the V gene TRBV10-3, with TRBD1 identical over 7 bases. With 0 bases clipped from V and 6 bases from J, the junction kept 5 bases outside the gene matches. The CDR3 runs to 15 residues. Germline V lookup: CDR1 ENHRY, CDR2 SYGVKD. The CDR3 here is CAISESRQGPQPQHF. The CDR3 coding sequence is TGTGCCATCAGTGAGTCGCGACAGGGCCCTCAGCCCCAGCATTTT.